In its sample, the clone carrying this T cell receptor (beta chain) was seen a few times. One entry per CDR3 protein, called by TCRdb with MiXCR from the 5' RACE reads. The data show 45,000 to 60,000 distinct CDR3 sequences, 8.5% to 10% seen once. V gave up 4 bases and J gave up 1 base; unmatched junction bases: 12. This CDR3 contains 17 residues. This sample is part of a study of early T cells in non-severe SARS-CoV-2 infection. Study context: Chains were not paired, and sequencing was done on bulk RNA from unsorted whole blood.

The receptor comes from an adult who was a healthcare worker with PCR-confirmed SARS-CoV-2 infection or an uninfected control (not recorded which). The sequenced sample was whole blood, obtained at baseline. This chain links TRBV12-3 or TRBV12-4 with TRBJ1-1; 7 bases fit TRBD1. This CDR3 reads CASSSMKEQGPNTEAFF. The CDR3 nucleotides read TGTGCCAGCAGTTCGATGAAGGAACAGGGGCCGAACACTGAAGCTTTCTTT.